Given below is one T cell receptor (beta chain) in context. The antigen remains undetermined. This sample is drawn from a study of T cells in localized non-small cell lung cancer. Points from the study as a whole: Sequencing, confined to only one tumor region, leaves heterogeneity possible. Median roughly 57 top-100 tumor clones were shared with paired adjacent lung. Uninvolved adjacent lung showed peak T cell clonality, exceeding tumor.

The assay was immunoSEQ multiplex PCR, and TCRdb's table has in-frame clones only and misses some. The sample has 35,000 to 40,000 clones; over 75% are singletons. CDR1 and CDR2 (germline): SGHTA, FQGNSA. Trimming took off 1 base at V and 5 bases at J, with 0 bases between the two ends. The CDR3 is 11 residues long. The V and J genes are TRBV7-2 and TRBJ2-1; no reliable D call. Source: peripheral blood, taken before any cancer treatment. This receptor was taken from a woman aged 40 to 75 with stage I lung adenocarcinoma. The CDR3 nucleotides are TGTGCCAGCAGCTTAGACAATGAGCAGTTCTTC. Its translation is CASSLDNEQFF. Together with reference TRBV7-2 and TRBJ2-1, the CDR3 gives the full variable domain: GAGVSQSPSNKVTEKGKDVELRCDPISGHTALYWYRQSLGQGLEFLIYFQGNSAPDKSGLPSDRFSAERTGGSVSTLTIQRTQQEDSAVYLCASSLDNEQFFGPGTRLTVL.